The subject of this entry is one TCR beta chain. Its target antigen remains unknown. Base qualities were left out, and no much larger clone turns up one base away. In the germline V gene, CDR1 corresponds to SGHRS and CDR2 to YFSETQ. V is cut by 3 bases and J by 5 bases, and the space between the germline ends is 16 bases. The CDR3, from cysteine to phenylalanine, totals 15 residues. Kept here is only the CDR3 DNA, which spans 45 bases and is read in frame from base 1. Receptors were amplified or captured by the immunoSEQ multiplex PCR assay. The multiplex PCR relied on a mix of 60 forward primers for TCR Vbeta segments and 13 reverse primers for TCR Jbeta segments. The CDR3 region of rearranged TCR beta genes was amplified from genomic DNA with a multiplex PCR assay. On the Illumina HiSeq System, the amplified TCR beta libraries were sequenced as 87-base-pair reads. Turning to the authors' computational methods: Across the 500 to 750 repertoires, a later analysis counted around 80 million unique TCR beta chains, 9.5 million to 12 million of which were shared by at least two donors. A nearest-neighbor algorithm error-corrected the raw reads and collapsed the reads into unique sequences, merging closely related sequences to remove PCR and sequencing errors. Alignment of CDR3 sequences to IMGT reference sequences was used to assign V, D and J gene segments. For a sequence to be retained, a match of at least six nucleotides was required to both a V gene segment and a J gene segment. A rearrangement was called productive if the CDR3 had no stop codons and remained in frame with V and J, and every other rearrangement was called non-productive. CDR3 was defined by IMGT convention, running from the second conserved V-encoded cysteine to the conserved J-encoded phenylalanine. Sequences without an unambiguous match to a single V gene segment were excluded from the earlier analysis of 500 to 700 of the donors. In an earlier analysis of approximately 610 of the donors, V segments were called functional above 56.7% productive rearrangements and were called segregating when the between-donor standard deviation exceeded 5%. A statistical classification framework was built to diagnose cytomegalovirus status from the catalog of TCR beta chain sequences. In a later analysis, TCR nucleotide sequences were compared against IMGT/GENE-DB human TR gene sequences so that V and J genes could be assigned. A later analysis assigned CDR3 sequences and most-parsimonious VDJ recombination scenarios with the TCRdist pipeline. In a later analysis, each TCR beta chain was defined by its CDR3 amino acid sequence together with its V-gene family, and reads lacking a unique V-gene family were excluded. As a way to deal with suspected cross-contamination and a sequencing artifact, a later analysis dropped hundreds of nucleotide sequences that were highly shared and had low generation probability. For each public chain, a later analysis derived a clonal expansion index from normalized ranks of inferred template counts within each repertoire. A later analysis computed generation probabilities with a VDJ recombination model fitted to out-of-frame rearrangements, and checked the results against IGoR. A later analysis scored TCR-TCR, TCR-HLA and TCR-CMV co-occurrence with hypergeometric tests, applying a repertoire-size bias correction to TCR pairs. To estimate false discovery rates, a later analysis permuted the HLA or CMV assignments 20 times. In a later analysis, co-occurring TCRs were grouped with DBSCAN, and TCRdist sequence similarity was added when clustering was performed within HLA-allele-positive subsets. Repertoires with fewer than 30,000 or more than 120,000 public chains, plus five repertoires with anomalous nucleotide sharing, were excluded from co-occurrence clustering. In TCRdb, the immuneACCESS table is reduced to in-frame sequences with V and J assigned. These tables do not hold every clone; where another copy was compared, an unresolved V gene accounts for under half, and the others remain unexplained. The D gene and trimming were derived from the DNA, and the V and J assignments and clone size from that table. The sample profile shows approximately 250,000 clones; 70% to 90% of them were found once. The ten largest clones capture 0.24% of the sample.

This specimen comes from a study of cytomegalovirus exposure and HLA in healthy donors listed by TCRdb under 2017. About the study as a whole: In an earlier analysis of 587 of the donors, around 290 Gb of sequence data and about 110 million unique TCR beta sequences from roughly 190 million T cells were reported. Among a few hundred genotyped donors of the cohort, an average of about 240,000 unique TCR beta nucleotide sequences were sequenced per donor, roughly 20% of them non-productive. Typing coverage differed by locus: A, B, C, DRB1 and DQB1 were typed in roughly 629-640 donors, DQA1 in around 500, DPA1 in 600 to 610, and DPB1 in 472. Every discovery cohort repertoire had been produced on one sequencing platform. Alongside the repertoire data, information on donor age, sex, ethnicity and CMV serostatus was compiled. Among the roughly 400 genotyped donors, roughly 80% belonged to the genetic ancestry cluster associated with self-reported Caucasian donors. The study used immunosequencing to profile the T cell repertoires of hundreds of subjects and linked those repertoires to cytomegalovirus serostatus. A few DR-DQ haplotypes were treated as single units for association and clustering because of strong linkage in the cohort. The study aimed to test whether cataloging public T cell receptors could reveal signatures of past pathogen exposure. In an earlier analysis of more than 550 of the donors, high-throughput TCR beta sequencing was used to judge whether each TCR beta V gene segment behaved as functional or pseudogenic. In the later analysis, no new phenotypic data were used to find candidate immune exposures; instead, reliance was placed on TCR beta sequences and their occurrence across donors. An early release that covered about 600 HLA-typed donors contained around 330 gigabases of sequencing data and tens of millions of unique TCR sequences. In a later genetic analysis, genome-wide SNP genotypes for about three fifths of the 666 donors were used, and that subset was treated as a discovery cohort. To predict cytomegalovirus infection status, the study brought together high-throughput TCR immunosequencing, statistical association of individual TCRs with disease status, and machine learning. Both class I and class II loci were covered by HLA typing, at four-digit resolution. A separate validation cohort of roughly 120 different subjects was used in addition to the approximately 700-subject first cohort. A later analysis re-analyzed previously published TCR beta repertoires from 600 to 850 donors and added high-resolution HLA genotyping to study TCR occurrence patterns. General study outcomes and caveats: A further reported finding was that TCR beta sequences accurately predicted the HLA-A and HLA-B alleles for most subjects in the first cohort. A later genetic analysis reported fewer N-insertions in productive TCRs among donors in an Asian-associated ancestry cluster than the roughly 700-donor mean. A later analysis found that most CMV-associated TCR beta chains appeared HLA-restricted, with HLA associations seemingly driven largely by CMV exposure. Most TCR sequences were observed very rarely across donors, whereas some public TCRs were present in many individuals. An earlier analysis of around 500 of the donors showed that most TCR beta V segments appeared in productive rearrangements either about 87% or about 30% of the time, which broadly matched IMGT annotations. According to a later analysis, TCR association rates differed among HLA loci, with DRB1 alleles showing the most associated TCRs and HLA-C alleles showing the fewest. HLA typing was unavailable for some donors at each locus, so association tests used only the typed subset. The classifier was reported to diagnose cytomegalovirus status with high specificity and sensitivity in both the original cohort and the validation cohort. Some IMGT-functional V segments, including TRBV6-2 and TRBV6-3, could not be distinguished by the 87-base-pair reads and were therefore excluded. At a false discovery rate of 0.05, a later analysis linked some 18,000 TCR beta sequences to specific HLA alleles. The sequencing pipeline was judged likely to have produced a cluster of highly shared sequence variants as a technical artifact. Sequencing depth was assumed to be roughly uniform across donors in the presence/absence analyses, though that assumption may not hold. Immune exposure information for the cohort was limited to CMV serostatus. Only TCR beta chains were sequenced in this cohort, and the absence of alpha or paired-chain data limited detectable features. In the study, some 180 TCR beta chains were listed as associated with cytomegalovirus. Compared with equally common non-associated chains, HLA-associated TCR beta chains in a later analysis were more clonally expanded and had lower generation probabilities. The authors suggested that the approach could potentially be generalized to other disease states and immunological phenotypes. A later analysis reported that several top co-occurrence clusters appeared linked to parvovirus B19, influenza, CMV and Epstein-Barr virus. Linkage disequilibrium might explain the correlated functional status among segregating V segments, but an unknown experimental factor could not be excluded. A few of the identified cytomegalovirus-associated TCR beta chains were confirmed in vitro to be specific for cytomegalovirus antigens. In a later genetic analysis, a missense DCLRE1C variant was associated with V-gene and J-gene trimming of TCR beta chains, and the association was replicated in an independent cohort. When HLA alleles, especially DR and DQ, strongly co-occurred, attributing TCR associations to individual alleles was difficult. Around 16 rarely observed V segments, including chromosome 9 orphons, were excluded from the earlier analysis of about 600 of the donors because counts were too low.

In total, approximately 610 healthy bone marrow donors made up the cohort. At the time of sampling, all cohort members were nominally healthy, though unrecorded immune exposures were likely present. The donor tested CMV seronegative, placing the donor among the 352 seronegative members of the cohort. Every donor gave a peripheral blood sample, and the peripheral blood mononuclear cells from that sample were used for TCR beta sequencing. The Qiagen DNeasy Blood Extraction Kit was used to extract genomic DNA from the blood cell samples. This clonotype was obtained from a girl aged 2 to 10 in good health and CMV-seronegative. Specimen: PBMCs. The sequence is built from TRBV5-1 and TRBJ2-3; perhaps TRBD1 is the D gene, with 6 bases matching. The CDR3 amino acid sequence is: CASSSQGTRGDTQYF. The DNA sequence is given as TGCGCCAGCAGCTCCCAGGGGACCCGCGGAGATACGCAGTATTTT.